One and the same sample provided the 17 T cell receptor beta chains below, sequenced in a study of blood T cell repertoires in COVID-19. Using immunoSEQ multiplex PCR, the repertoire was profiled, and TCRdb retains in-frame clones only, with some absent. Counted here are tens of thousands of clones, nearly 90% occurring once; the ten biggest clones make up 4% to 6.5%. Sequenced: peripheral blood. The receptors shown here come from a man aged 50 to 60 with acute or convalescent COVID-19.

The gene calls are TRBV19 and TRBJ2-2; D perhaps matches TRBD1 (6 bases). V shed 0 bases and J shed 4 bases, with 9 bases lying between them. Germline assignment: CDR1 LNHDA and CDR2 SQIVND (reference sequence). This CDR3 contains 15 residues. This CDR3 reads CASSIDQGITGELFF. The DNA for the CDR3 is TGTGCCAGTAGTATAGATCAGGGGATCACCGGGGAGCTGTTTTTT.

This chain links TRBV5-1 with TRBJ1-3; TRBD1 aligns across 7 bases. V lost 4 bases to trimming and J lost 1 base; unmatched junction nucleotides: 8. The length of the CDR3 is 16 residues. The germline gives CDR1 SGHRS, CDR2 YFSETQ. The CDR3 here is CASSTQGGSSGNTIYF. DNA of the CDR3: TGCGCCAGCAGCACCCAAGGGGGCAGTTCTGGAAACACCATATATTTT.

The chain's CDR3 is CASSWGQGEYNEQFF. CDR3 sequence (DNA): TGTGCCAGCAGCTGGGGACAGGGGGAATACAATGAGCAGTTCTTC. V and J are TRBV7-2 and TRBJ2-1, with 11 bases fitting TRBD1. The CDR3 consists of 15 residues. With 4 bases clipped from V and 4 bases from J, the junction kept 3 bases outside the gene matches. The germline V gene encodes CDR1 SGHTA and CDR2 FQGNSA.

The CDR3 loop reads CASSPASGSSYNEQFF. The CDR3 coding sequence is TGCGCCAGCAGCCCCGCCTCCGGTAGCTCCTACAATGAGCAGTTCTTC. The V and J genes are TRBV4-1 and TRBJ2-1; no clear D gene. Trimming pared 4 bases from V and 0 bases from J, leaving 13 bases between. CDR3 length: 16 residues. Germline values: CDR1 MGHRA, CDR2 YSYEKL.

V is TRBV24-1 and J is TRBJ2-1; 11 positions match TRBD2. Germline lookup yields CDR1 KGHDR and CDR2 SFDVKD. The V and J ends lost 7 bases and 5 bases, in that order; junction bases with no gene match: 6. CDR3 length: 15 residues. As DNA, the CDR3 is TGTGCCACCAGCTCTAGCGGGAGGATGAACAATGAGCAGTTCTTC. Translated: CATSSSGRMNNEQFF.

This sequence joins TRBV2 and TRBJ2-5, with D possibly matching TRBD1 (6 bases). The CDR3 extends over 15 amino acids. Trimming pared 6 bases from V and 5 bases from J, leaving 19 bases between. From germline, CDR1 is SNHLY and CDR2 FYNNEI. The CDR3 spells CASSTPDSRLETQYF. Here the CDR3 DNA reads TGTGCCAGCAGCACCCCGGACAGTCGCCTGGAGACCCAGTACTTC.

The CDR3 is CASSLLAGARYNEQFF. The CDR3 nucleotides are TGTGCCAGCAGTTTACTAGCGGGAGCAAGGTACAATGAGCAGTTCTTC. This chain connects TRBV27 to TRBJ2-1; 10 nucleotides match TRBD2. Unmatched junction bases numbered 5, after V lost 2 bases and J lost 4 bases. CDR1 and CDR2 from the germline V gene are MNHEY and SMNVEV (reference sequence). This CDR3 is 16 amino acids long.

The chain has TRBV27 and TRBJ2-4; 12 bases map to TRBD2. The CDR3 loop spans 14 amino acids. Trimming at V came to 6 bases and at J to 7 bases, leaving 4 bases not matched to a gene. CDR1 and CDR2 from the germline V gene are MNHEY and SMNVEV (reference sequence). The CDR3 protein is CASSPTSGSNIQYF. Written as DNA, the CDR3 is TGTGCCAGCAGCCCGACTAGCGGGAGTAACATTCAGTACTTC.

The chain links TRBV4-3 to TRBJ2-1; the match to TRBD2 covers 11 bases. J lost 9 bases, V lost 1 base, and 11 bases had no gene match. The germline V gene encodes CDR1 LGHNA and CDR2 YSLEER. The length of the CDR3 is 17 residues. CDR3 in amino acids: CASSQARLAGSWSEQFF. CDR3 nucleotide sequence: TGCGCCAGCAGCCAAGCTAGACTAGCGGGGAGCTGGTCTGAGCAGTTCTTC.

V and J are TRBV4-2 and TRBJ1-4, with 10 bases matching TRBD1. The CDR3 is made up of 16 amino acids. V shed 0 bases, J shed 5 bases, and the junction held 3 bases outside the gene matches. The germline CDR1 and CDR2 sequences are LGHNA and YNFKEQ. This chain's CDR3 is CASSQERGQGNEKLFF. CDR3 in DNA: TGTGCCAGCAGCCAAGAGAGGGGACAGGGGAATGAAAAACTGTTTTTT.

About this clone itself: Distinct nucleotide sequences in the sample also encode this CDR3. This rearrangement joins TRBV6-5 to TRBJ1-1; D is unresolved. CDR1 MNHEY and CDR2 SVGAGI come from the germline V gene. The V end was cut by 0 bases, the J end by 0 bases, with 5 bases between. This CDR3 spans 14 amino acids. In DNA form, the CDR3 reads TGTGCCAGCAGTTACTCAGCGTTGAACACTGAAGCTTTCTTT. Protein product: CASSYSALNTEAFF.

The rearrangement uses TRBV5-1 and TRBJ1-4; no clear D. Between the trimmed V and J ends, which lost 1 base and 5 bases, there was a span of 9 bases. The CDR3 length is 14 residues. Germline CDR1 reads SGHRS; CDR2 reads YFSETQ. The CDR3 DNA follows: TGCGCCAGCAGCTTGACAACCCAGAATGAAAAACTGTTTTTT. Translated, it gives CASSLTTQNEKLFF. Full variable domain (remainder filled in from reference TRBV5-1 and TRBJ1-4): KAGVTQTPRYLIKTRGQQVTLSCSPISGHRSVSWYQQTPGQGLQFLFEYFSETQRNKGNFPGRFSGRQFSNSRSEMNVSTLELGDSALYLCASSLTTQNEKLFFGSGTQLSVL.

In this sample, this clone turned up once. V and J are TRBV11-2 and TRBJ1-3, with D possibly TRBD1 on 6 matching bases. CDR3 size: 14 residues. CDR1 and CDR2 from the germline V gene are SGHAT and FQNNGV. V was shortened by 6 bases and J by 2 bases, with 11 bases between the two germline ends. DNA for the CDR3: TGTGCCAGCAGTACAGGGAAAACTGGAAACACCATATATTTT. This sequence encodes CASSTGKTGNTIYF.

The rearrangement uses TRBV6-5 and TRBJ2-5, with 9 bases that match TRBD2. Trimming at V came to 0 bases and at J to 2 bases, leaving 4 bases not matched to a gene. From germline, CDR1 is MNHEY and CDR2 SVGAGI. The CDR3 extends over 16 amino acids. The CDR3 spells CASSYSSSGMQETQYF. CDR3 bases: TGTGCCAGCAGTTACTCGTCTAGCGGGATGCAAGAGACCCAGTACTTC.

This clone occurred once. The V call is TRBV2, the J call TRBJ2-2; D perhaps matches TRBD2 (7 bases). In germline, CDR1 is SNHLY, CDR2 FYNNEI. Trimming shortened V by 11 bases and J by 5 bases, and 21 bases separated the two germline ends. The CDR3 loop spans 15 amino acids. CDR3 DNA sequence: TGTGCCTCGGGACATCCGCGGGAGTATACCGGGGAGCTGTTTTTT. Its translation is CASGHPREYTGELFF.

The J gene is TRBJ1-1, the V gene TRBV7-8; 9 bases match TRBD1. V lost 5 bases to trimming and J lost 1 base; unmatched junction nucleotides: 8. This CDR3 spans 16 amino acids. The germline gives CDR1 SGHVS, CDR2 FQNEAQ. CDR3 DNA: TGTGCCAGCAGCAGCCCGACAGGGGGAAAGAACACTGAAGCTTTCTTT. Its translation: CASSSPTGGKNTEAFF. Full variable domain (outside the CDR3, taken from reference TRBV7-8 and TRBJ1-1): GAGVSQSPRYKVAKRGQDVALRCDPISGHVSLFWYQQALGQGPEFLTYFQNEAQLDKSGLPSDRFFAERPEGSVSTLKIQRTQQEDSAVYLCASSSPTGGKNTEAFFGQGTRLTVV.

The CDR3 region is CASSLVSVAGGTGELFF. In DNA form, the CDR3 reads TGTGCCAGCAGCTTAGTCTCCGTAGCGGGAGGAACCGGGGAGCTGTTTTTT. This chain links TRBV7-6 with TRBJ2-2, with TRBD2 matching over 10 bases. Unmatched junction bases numbered 7, after V lost 1 base and J lost 5 bases. Germline V gene lookup returns CDR1 SGHVS and CDR2 FNYEAQ. The CDR3 runs to 17 residues.